The source of this TCR beta chain is a study of blood T cells in healthy people across ages. Combining a sample-barcoded 5' primer with a J-beta primer mix, a second PCR ran for 7 to 11 cycles. TCRdb used MiXCR to reprocess the 5' RACE reads, holding one entry per CDR3 protein. This repertoire shows 700,000 to 850,000 distinct CDR3 sequences, roughly 40% found once; its top ten account for 13%. In germline, CDR1 is GTSNPN, CDR2 SVGIG (reference sequence). The V end was cut by 0 bases, the J end by 9 bases, with 15 bases between. The CDR3 has 14 amino acids. This clonotype was found a few times. Specimen: blood. This chain uses TRBV30 with TRBJ1-5, with TRBD1 as a possible D gene (5 bases). This receptor was taken from a man aged 18 to 29 in good health. CDR3 in amino acids: CAWSVGQGEGPQHF. In DNA, the CDR3 is TGTGCCTGGAGTGTTGGGCAGGGCGAAGGGCCCCAGCATTTT. The complete variable domain, with remaining parts taken from reference TRBV30 and TRBJ1-5, reads SQTIHQWPATLVQPVGSPLSLECTVEGTSNPNLYWYRQAAGRGLQLLFYSVGIGQISSEVPQNLSASRPQDRQFILSSKKLLLSDSGFYLCAWSVGQGEGPQHFGDGTRLSIL.